This TCR beta chain was captured in a study of blood T cell repertoires in COVID-19. CDR1 is KGHSH and CDR2 is LQKENI in the germline V gene. The CDR3 is 16 residues long. The V and J ends lost 3 bases and 0 bases respectively, with 14 bases between them. Sequencing used immunoSEQ multiplex PCR; TCRdb keeps in-frame clones, though not all of them. The sample carries more than 95,000 clones, roughly 87% recorded once. V gene TRBV18 combines with J gene TRBJ1-2; D is possibly TRBD1 (6 bases). This receptor was obtained from a human donor in a cohort sampled during active COVID-19. What was sequenced was peripheral blood. CDR3 nucleotide sequence: TGTGCCAGCTCACCCGTGGGGGGGGCTTCTAACTATGGCTACACCTTC. Translating gives CASSPVGGASNYGYTF.